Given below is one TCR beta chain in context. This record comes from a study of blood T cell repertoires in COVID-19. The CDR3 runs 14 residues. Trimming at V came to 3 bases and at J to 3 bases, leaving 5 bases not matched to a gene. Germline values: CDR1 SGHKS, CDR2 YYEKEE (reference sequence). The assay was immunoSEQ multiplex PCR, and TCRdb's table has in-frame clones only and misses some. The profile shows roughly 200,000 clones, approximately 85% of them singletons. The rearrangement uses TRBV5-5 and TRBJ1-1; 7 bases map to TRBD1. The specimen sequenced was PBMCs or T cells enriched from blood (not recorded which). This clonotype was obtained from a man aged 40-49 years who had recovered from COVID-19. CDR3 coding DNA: TGTGCCAGCAGCTATACCGGGACAGACACTGAAGCTTTCTTT. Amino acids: CASSYTGTDTEAFF.